A selection of T cell receptor beta chains follows, all from one sample in a study of blood T cells in healthy people across ages. Each CDR3 protein gets one entry after TCRdb re-called the 5' RACE reads with MiXCR. Here the sample spans roughly 1,300,000 distinct CDR3 sequences, approximately 59% being singletons. The sequenced material came from blood. The receptors stem from a man aged 18 to 30 in good health. The CDR3 runs from the conserved cysteine through the conserved F or W. Each record gives: clone size, D gene, J gene, V gene, CDR3 DNA, CDR3 protein. A D gene is named only where the DNA matches it firmly. Size is omitted from some rows. Given values are once, few, many or a class for expanded clones.

>.|TRBD2|TRBJ2-3|TRBV13
TGTGCCAGCAAAACCTTAGCGGGAAGTGCAGATACGCAGTATTTT
CASKTLAGSADTQYF
>.|TRBD2|TRBJ2-6|TRBV20-1
TGCAGTGCTAGAGGCGGACTAGCGGAACTCTACTCTGGGGCCAACGTCCTGACTTTC
CSARGGLAELYSGANVLTF
>.|.|TRBJ2-5|TRBV7-9
TGTGCCAGCAGCTATCTCAGCAGACGACCGGGGCAGGCTAAAGAGACCCAGTACTTC
CASSYLSRRPGQAKETQYF
>.|TRBD2|TRBJ2-7|TRBV4-1
TGCGCCAGCAGCCAAGTTGTAGCGGGGGGTACCTTGGCCTACGAGCAGTACTTC
CASSQVVAGGTLAYEQYF
>.|TRBD2|TRBJ2-7|TRBV4-2
TGTGCCAGCAGCTATGGGACTAGCGGGGTTTACAATGAGCAGTACTTC
CASSYGTSGVYNEQYF
>few|.|TRBJ2-7|TRBV4-2
TGTGCCAGCAGCCAAGCACGGGCAGCCCAGCCCTACGAGCAGTACTTC
CASSQARAAQPYEQYF
>.|TRBD2|TRBJ2-7|TRBV5-1
TGCGCCAGCAGCTTGGCGGTAACAGGAACTAGCGGGAGTGCCTACGAGCAGTACTTC
CASSLAVTGTSGSAYEQYF
>.|.|TRBJ2-3|TRBV28
TGTGCCAGCATAGGGTTCGAAGCAGATACGCAGTATTTT
CASIGFEADTQYF
>.|TRBD1|TRBJ1-2|TRBV4-3
TGCGCCAGCAGCCCCCGGGCGGGACAGGGCAACTTACATGGCTACACCTTC
CASSPRAGQGNLHGYTF
>.|.|TRBJ2-3|TRBV7-9
TGTGCCAGCAGCTTAATTGCAGGGGTGCGCACAGATACGCAGTATTTT
CASSLIAGVRTDTQYF
>.|TRBD2|TRBJ2-1|TRBV20-1
TGCAGTGCTAGAGATTTCGACGGGGGGAGCTCCTACAATGAGCAGTTCTTC
CSARDFDGGSSYNEQFF
>once|.|TRBJ1-4|TRBV4-2
TGTGCCAGCAGCCTTCCCGAGTTGGGACCTAATGAAAAACTGTTTTTT
CASSLPELGPNEKLFF
>.|.|TRBJ2-4|TRBV6-2/TRBV6-3
TGTGCCAGCAGTATACCTACAGGGGACTCTACGAAGCAGTACTTC
CASSIPTGDSTKQYF
>few|.|TRBJ1-5|TRBV20-1
TGCAGTGCTAGGACAATCGGGACGAGCGATCAGCCCCAGCATTTT
CSARTIGTSDQPQHF
>.|.|TRBJ2-1|TRBV21-1
TGTGCCAGCAGCAAAGGGGGACAGGTCTTCTACAATGAGCAGTTCTTC
CASSKGGQVFYNEQFF
>.|.|TRBJ2-1|TRBV20-1
TGCAGTGCTAGAGATATCCAGGCTTCCTACAATGAGCAGTTCTTC
CSARDIQASYNEQFF
>.|.|TRBJ2-4|TRBV4-1
TGCGCCAGCAGCCAGACCTCTTCCCCAGCCAAAAACATTCAGTACTTC
CASSQTSSPAKNIQYF
>.|.|TRBJ2-6|TRBV21-1
TGTGCCAGCAGCAAAGTTCCAGCGGGAGGGCCGAGGGGGGCCAACGTCCTGACTTTC
CASSKVPAGGPRGANVLTF
>few|.|TRBJ1-2|TRBV9
TGTGCCAGCAGCGTAGGGGGTTCGCGGAGGTCGAACTATGGCTACACCTTC
CASSVGGSRRSNYGYTF
>few|.|TRBJ2-7|TRBV27
TGTGCCAGCAGTTTATCTGCGGGAACCCCCTACGAGCAGTACTTC
CASSLSAGTPYEQYF
>few|.|TRBJ2-1|TRBV6-5
TGTGCCAGCAGTCCAGGGGGGAGTGGGACAAATGAGCAGTTCTTC
CASSPGGSGTNEQFF
>.|.|TRBJ2-2|TRBV2
TGTGCCAGCACGTTGGGCGCAGTCGGGACCGGGGAGCTGTTTTTT
CASTLGAVGTGELFF
>.|.|TRBJ2-7|TRBV5-1
TGCGCCAGCAGCTTTTCAGACCCCGGCGGGTACAATGAGCAGTACTTC
CASSFSDPGGYNEQYF
>few|.|TRBJ2-7|TRBV4-2
TGTGCCAGCAGCCAAGAGAACAGCCCCTACGAGCAGTACTTC
CASSQENSPYEQYF
>once|TRBD1|TRBJ2-7|TRBV27
TGTGCCAGCAGTTCTGGACAGGGGAGGAACTACGAGCAGTACTTC
CASSSGQGRNYEQYF
>.|TRBD1|TRBJ2-7|TRBV18
TGTGCCAGCTCCCCCGTGGGGACAGGGGGGTACGAGCAGTACTTC
CASSPVGTGGYEQYF
>.|.|TRBJ2-1|TRBV4-1
TGCGCCAGCAGCCTGGGGCCCCTCATGTACAATGAGCAGTTCTTC
CASSLGPLMYNEQFF
>.|.|TRBJ2-3|TRBV12-3/TRBV12-4
TGTGCCAGCAGTTTTAGGCTCCCCCTTGACAGGACTCTGGAGGATACGCAGTATTTT
CASSFRLPLDRTLEDTQYF
>.|.|TRBJ2-7|TRBV6-2/TRBV6-3
TGTGCCAGCAGTACCGGGGGCTATAACGAGCAGTACTTC
CASSTGGYNEQYF
>.|TRBD2|TRBJ2-1|TRBV20-1
TGCAGTGCTGAACCGGGACTAGGGACTGAGACCCAGTTCTTC
CSAEPGLGTETQFF
>few|.|TRBJ1-1|TRBV6-5
TGTGCCAGCAGTTCCCCACGGGCTGAAGCTTTCTTT
CASSSPRAEAFF
>few|.|TRBJ2-1|TRBV29-1
TGCAGCGTGGCTAAGGAGGGTGAGCAGTTCTTC
CSVAKEGEQFF
>.|.|TRBJ2-1|TRBV12-3/TRBV12-4
TGTGCCAGCAGTCTCGAGGGGGGGGCGAGCGACAATGAGCAGTTCTTC
CASSLEGGASDNEQFF
>.|TRBD1|TRBJ1-1|TRBV3-1
TGTGCCAGCAGTAAAACGACAGGGCTCTCGGTGAACACTGAAGCTTTCTTT
CASSKTTGLSVNTEAFF
>.|.|TRBJ2-7|TRBV20-1
TGCAGTGCTAGAGATGGCGGGTTAGCCTACGAGCAGTACTTC
CSARDGGLAYEQYF
>.|.|TRBJ1-1|TRBV29-1
TGCAGCGTTGGGGGGGGAGGCGCTGAAGCTTTCTTT
CSVGGGGAEAFF
>.|.|TRBJ2-3|TRBV10-3
TGTGCCATCTCGCGGGGTGAGGAGTCCGCAGATACGCAGTATTTT
CAISRGEESADTQYF
>.|.|TRBJ2-1|TRBV12-3/TRBV12-4
TGTGCCAGCAGTTTCCAGGGGGGGCACTACAATGAGCAGTTCTTC
CASSFQGGHYNEQFF
>.|.|TRBJ2-6|TRBV11-2
TGTGCCAGCAGCCCCCCCCCAGGGAGGGCCAACGTCCTGACTTTC
CASSPPPGRANVLTF
>few|TRBD1|TRBJ2-7|TRBV20-1
TGCAGTGCTAGAGGGTACAGGGGATCCGAGCAGTACTTC
CSARGYRGSEQYF
>.|.|TRBJ2-5|TRBV5-1
TGCGCCAGTAGCCCCGACGGGCAGCGGGAGACCCAGTACTTC
CASSPDGQRETQYF
>.|TRBD2|TRBJ2-3|TRBV11-1
TGTGCCAGCAGCTTAGTTATCCGGGGGGAAGATACGCAGTATTTT
CASSLVIRGEDTQYF
>.|.|TRBJ2-7|TRBV6-6
TGTGCCAGCAGTGCGGGGCGGGGAGAGCAGTACTTC
CASSAGRGEQYF